Below, one TCR beta chain is given with its context. Its cognate antigen has yet to be identified. Base qualities are not recorded, but no much larger clone differs from it by a single base. The CDR3 regions of human TCRbeta chains were analyzed by immunosequencing. Per the source publication's procedure: TCRs in the repertoires were compared against a reference library of SARS-CoV-2-specific TCRs that had been generated with the MIRA antigen-specificity platform. Breadth was defined as the fraction of unique TCRs that were SARS-CoV-2-associated. Depth was defined as the fraction of total T cells that were SARS-CoV-2-associated. Using the MIRA data, each spike-specific TCR was assigned both to the spike region to which the TCR was reactive and to a CD4 or CD8 class. Log10-transformed breadth and depth values were compared by one-way ANOVA with Sidak's multiple comparisons tests. Entries here come from immuneACCESS through TCRdb and include only in-frame sequences with V and J called. Some clones fail to appear in such tables; in the studies checked, an unresolved V gene covers under half of the shortfall, and the cause of the remainder is unknown. V and J calls and clone size are copied from that table; D and trimming were computed from the DNA. The sample contains under 130,000 clones, around 94% of them found a single time. The ten largest clones represent approximately 2.2% of the sample.

Ends trimmed: V by 4 bases, J by 0 bases; bases unmatched to a gene: 10. The CDR3 covers 19 residues, taking in both the cysteine and the phenylalanine. CDR3 DNA only is kept here, 57 bases in frame from base 1. In the germline V gene (reference sequence), CDR1 corresponds to SGHNT and CDR2 to YYREEE. This sample was taken from a study of T cell responses to AZD1222 COVID-19 vaccine (dated by TCRdb to the early 2020s). Regarding the research as a whole: AZD1222 recipients with second doses at about 4 weeks or about 12 weeks were pooled, because spike-specific TCR depth and breadth did not differ between schedules. A total of roughly 240 trial participants underwent TCR sequencing, of whom about 200 received two doses of AZD1222 and about 25 received two doses of the MenACWY control vaccine. Trial participants were enrolled by age into subgroups of 18-55, 56-69 and 70-plus years, and roughly 150, 30 and 60 TCR-sequenced participants, respectively, were included in these subgroups.

According to the study, the label for this sample's time point signals: baseline before first vaccination. Vaccinee samples came from UK trials COV001 and COV002, including a single-blind randomized controlled phase 2/3 trial of AZD1222 (ChAdOx1 nCoV-19) in healthy adults. Trial participant PBMC samples were collected at day 0 and day 28 after the second dose for TCRbeta chain sequencing. On the study overall, not on this receptor specifically: Conclusions about previously exposed vaccinees are limited, since just a handful of AZD1222 recipients were seropositive for SARS-CoV-2 at baseline. Spike-specific TCR breadth and depth rose significantly after two AZD1222 doses compared with day 0 and with MenACWY recipients. Epitopes outside the regions mutated in the B.1.351 and B.1.1.7 variants were reportedly recognized by nearly half of the unique spike-specific TCRs. Participants were mostly white British, with more females than males. The authors suggested clonal diversity may have been underestimated. In the small 56-69-year group, the increase in depth fell short of significance, most likely because of low power. No day 14 peak-response samples were available, so repertoires were characterized only after the peak T cell response. The vaccine-associated CD4 TCRs covered the entire spike protein, and the dominant responses fell in regions 160-218 and 743-854.

The clonotype comes from an adult in good health. The specimen was peripheral blood, collected on day 0 of AZD1222 vaccination. The V gene is TRBV5-4 and the J gene is TRBJ2-7, and 16 junction bases match TRBD2. The DNA sequence is as follows: TGTGCCAGCAGCGCAGGTACCGGGACTAGCGGGGGGGCCTCCTACGAGCAGTACTTC. It translates as CASSAGTGTSGGASYEQYF.